Listed here are 27 T cell receptor beta chains from one sample, sequenced in a study of T cells in Graves' hyperthyroidism and ophthalmopathy. RNA transcripts yielded amplified TCR beta CDR3 regions. A first-round RT-PCR of the TCR CDR3 used the HTBI primer set. TCRdb called the multiplex PCR reads again in MiXCR, with one record for every CDR3 protein. Seen here are about 360,000 distinct CDR3 sequences, 13% observed once, and the top ten hold less than 25%. Sequencing was done on a sample of blood. Every receptor here comes from a man younger than 45 with Graves' hyperthyroidism that later progressed to Graves' ophthalmopathy.

This clonotype has a count of ten or more. V usage is TRBV28 and J usage is TRBJ2-7; D is unclear. The V end was cut by 5 bases, the J end by 5 bases, with 4 bases between. The CDR3 has 10 amino acids. CDR1 MDHEN and CDR2 SYDVKM come from the germline V gene. CDR3 sequence (DNA): TGTGCCAGCAGTGCTAACGAGCAGTACTTC. Residues: CASSANEQYF.

In DNA form, the CDR3 reads TGCGCCAGCAGCTTGGACGGGACTAGGAGCTCCAATGAGCAGTTCTTC. This translates into CASSLDGTRSSNEQFF. V and J are TRBV5-1 and TRBJ2-1; 8 positions agree with TRBD2. The germline V gene encodes CDR1 SGHRS and CDR2 YFSETQ. This CDR3 is 16 amino acids long. J was trimmed by 6 bases and V by 0 bases; bases with no gene match: 8.

The V gene is TRBV12-3 or TRBV12-4, the J gene TRBJ2-1, with D possibly being TRBD1 or TRBD2 (7 bases each). The ends were cut back, 8 bases at V and 9 bases at J, with 14 bases in the middle. The CDR3 is made up of 12 amino acids. Here the CDR3 DNA reads TGTGCCAGCCGCACAGGGGAGGGTGAGCAGTTCTTC. The encoded protein is CASRTGEGEQFF.

This clonotype was picked up a small number of times. A much larger clone sits a single nucleotide away, making a read error possible. The V call is TRBV9, the J call TRBJ2-7; possible D gene TRBD2, 6 bases. The CDR3 is made up of 14 amino acids. Trimming took off 0 bases at V and 2 bases at J, with 9 bases between the two ends. Germline V gene data show CDR1 as SGDLS and CDR2 as YYNGEE. The CDR3, as DNA: TGTGCCAGCAGCGTAGGTGCGGGGACCTACGAGCAGTACTTC. Amino acid sequence: CASSVGAGTYEQYF.

This clonotype was recorded at least ten times. The chain uses TRBV20-1 and TRBJ1-2; D uncertain. The CDR3 consists of 12 residues. V was trimmed by 7 bases and J by 3 bases, leaving 12 bases between them. Germline CDR1 DFQATT, CDR2 SNEGSKA (reference sequence). The CDR3 bases are TGCAGTGTCGCGGGGTACCACTATGGCTACACCTTC. Translating it yields CSVAGYHYGYTF.

The sample holds many counts of this clonotype. This may arise from a read error, as a much more abundant clone is one base away. V and J are TRBV5-6 and TRBJ2-7; TRBD1 matches at 11 bases. J lost 3 bases, V lost 4 bases, and 3 bases had no gene match. Germline-derived CDR1 and CDR2 are SGHDT and YYEEEE. The CDR3 loop spans 14 amino acids. CDR3 region: CASSRGTGGYEQYF. The CDR3 DNA reads as TGTGCCAGCAGCCGCGGGACAGGGGGCTACGAGCAGTACTTC.

This sequence joins TRBV15 and TRBJ1-1; tentatively, D is TRBD1 (6 bases). Germline loops: CDR1 LNHNV, CDR2 YYDKDF (reference sequence). CDR3 length equals 16 residues. V lost 1 base to trimming and J lost 3 bases, with 15 bases between them. CDR3 amino acids: CATSRVRGGRDTEAFF. Here the CDR3 DNA reads TGTGCCACCAGCAGAGTCCGCGGGGGGCGGGACACTGAAGCTTTCTTT.

This clonotype was recorded many times. The J gene is TRBJ1-3, the V gene TRBV18; D is ambiguous. Germline CDR1 is KGHSH and CDR2 is LQKENI. The germline V and J ends were trimmed by 2 bases and 0 bases, with 8 bases remaining between them. This CDR3 is built from 15 residues. The CDR3 loop reads CASSPSLDSGNTIYF. In DNA, the CDR3 is TGTGCCAGCTCACCATCCTTAGACTCTGGAAACACCATATATTTT.

The chain employs TRBV24-1 and TRBJ2-3, with D unclear. The V and J ends lost 2 bases and 0 bases respectively, with 11 bases between them. This CDR3 contains 16 residues. Germline CDR1 KGHDR, CDR2 SFDVKD. The CDR3 coding sequence is TGTGCCACCAGTGATTCGTTGCGCCTTAGCACAGATACGCAGTATTTT. Translation gives CATSDSLRLSTDTQYF.

This clonotype has at least ten counts. This chain joins TRBV12-5 and TRBJ2-7; D unclear. Between the trimmed V and J ends, which lost 1 base and 4 bases, there was a span of 14 bases. The CDR3 loop spans 15 amino acids. CDR1 LGHNT and CDR2 FRNRAP come from the germline V gene. The CDR3 DNA is TGTGCTAGTGGTTTGGCAAGACTCAATGGGTACGAGCAGTACTTC. Amino acids: CASGLARLNGYEQYF.

This clonotype was seen a few times. The CDR3 DNA sequence: TGTGCCTGGAGTGTTAGATCCTATAATTCACCCCTCCACTTT. It translates to CAWSVRSYNSPLHF. The V call is TRBV30, the J call TRBJ1-6; D ambiguous. Germline lookup yields CDR1 GTSNPN and CDR2 SVGIG (reference sequence). CDR3 size: 14 residues. V gave up 0 bases and J gave up 1 base, with 4 bases separating them.

The chain joins TRBV4-1 to TRBJ1-5; tentatively, D is TRBD1 (6 bases). The ends were cut back, 4 bases at V and 6 bases at J, with 13 bases in the middle. Per germline, CDR1 MGHRA and CDR2 YSYEKL. The CDR3 length is 14 residues. The CDR3 sequence: CASSPTGLGQPQHF. DNA for the CDR3: TGCGCCAGCAGCCCGACAGGCTTGGGTCAGCCCCAGCATTTT.

CDR3 protein: CASSRDSIGYTF. In DNA, the CDR3 is TGTGCCAGCAGCCGAGACAGTATCGGCTACACCTTC. V gene TRBV7-9 combines with J gene TRBJ1-2; maybe TRBD1 (5 bases). Trimming shortened V by 5 bases and J by 8 bases, and 12 bases separated the two germline ends. The CDR3 has 12 residues. Germline V gene data show CDR1 as SEHNR and CDR2 as FQNEAQ (reference sequence).

V usage is TRBV27 and J usage is TRBJ2-3; D is ambiguous. Trimming cost V 6 bases and J 10 bases, with 11 bases left between them. This CDR3 is built from 11 residues. The germline V gene has CDR1 MNHEY and CDR2 SMNVEV (reference sequence). CDR3 DNA sequence: TGTGCCAGCAGGGGCCTAGAGGCGCAGTATTTT. It encodes CASRGLEAQYF.

This clonotype was detected only once. The chain links TRBV20-1 to TRBJ2-5; D not certain. CDR3 size: 14 residues. Germline CDR1 DFQATT, CDR2 SNEGSKA (reference sequence). Trimming removed 5 bases from V and 5 bases from J, with 18 bases in between. CDR3 protein: CSASQLDRPETQYF. DNA of the CDR3: TGCAGTGCTTCCCAACTGGATCGCCCGGAGACCCAGTACTTC.

The rearrangement joins TRBV4-1 to TRBJ2-3; TRBD2 matches at 13 bases. Per germline, CDR1 MGHRA and CDR2 YSYEKL. J was trimmed by 0 bases and V by 5 bases; bases with no gene match: 8. This CDR3 is built from 18 residues. CDR3 sequence reads: CASSVRLAGGTSTDTQYF. CDR3 coding DNA: TGCGCCAGCAGCGTGCGACTAGCGGGGGGAACTAGCACAGATACGCAGTATTTT.

This clonotype was picked up a small number of times. The chain recombines TRBV19 with TRBJ1-5, with a tentative D call TRBD1 (5 bases). Germline V gene data show CDR1 as LNHDA and CDR2 as SQIVND (reference sequence). The CDR3 runs 16 residues. V was trimmed by 3 bases and J by 2 bases, leaving 14 bases between them. For the CDR3, the DNA is TGTGCCAGTAGTATCCCCCAAACAGGTCGCAATCAGCCCCAGCATTTT. It encodes CASSIPQTGRNQPQHF.

The rearrangement uses TRBV2 and TRBJ1-5, with 7 positions matching TRBD1. Germline V gives CDR1 SNHLY, CDR2 FYNNEI. Trimming cost V 2 bases and J 3 bases; bases outside gene matches: 7. This CDR3 has 16 residues. The CDR3, as DNA: TGTGCCAGCAGTGAACCGGCAGGGGGGAACAATCAGCCCCAGCATTTT. Translated: CASSEPAGGNNQPQHF.

The sample holds many counts of this clonotype. This CDR3 is CASSEEGFGNEQFF. The DNA for the CDR3 is TGTGCCAGCAGTGAGGAAGGTTTTGGCAATGAGCAGTTCTTC. The chain joins TRBV9 to TRBJ2-1; D is undetermined. The germline V gene encodes CDR1 SGDLS and CDR2 YYNGEE. Trimming took off 5 bases at V and 6 bases at J, with 15 bases between the two ends. The CDR3 loop spans 14 amino acids.

At least ten counts were recorded for this clonotype. The V gene is TRBV2, the J gene TRBJ1-2; D ambiguous. Looked up from germline, CDR1 is SNHLY and CDR2 is FYNNEI. The V end was cut by 3 bases, the J end by 2 bases, with 7 bases between. The CDR3 length is 13 residues. The CDR3 region has the DNA TGTGCCAGCAGTGACGGCGAGAACTATGGCTACACCTTC. Its translation is CASSDGENYGYTF.

This clonotype was recorded many times. The chain uses TRBV2 and TRBJ2-3, with 7 bases fitting TRBD2. The CDR3 totals 14 residues. Germline V gene lookup returns CDR1 SNHLY and CDR2 FYNNEI. Trimming removed 8 bases from V and 2 bases from J; junction bases left unmatched: 7. The CDR3 sequence: CASAETSSTDTQYF. The CDR3 DNA reads as TGTGCCAGCGCGGAGACTAGCTCCACAGATACGCAGTATTTT.

This chain links TRBV3-1 with TRBJ1-6; D gene unclear. Trimming removed 0 bases from V and 8 bases from J, with 14 bases in between. Germline-derived CDR1 and CDR2 are LGHDT and YNNKEL (reference sequence). This CDR3 has 16 residues. CDR3 in DNA: TGTGCCAGCAGCCAAGATCGAGGCCGAAGGCATTCACCCCTCCACTTT. As protein: CASSQDRGRRHSPLHF.

This clonotype was seen repeatedly, ten times or more. The chain couples TRBV2 to TRBJ1-1; 7 nucleotides line up with TRBD1. CDR1 and CDR2 (germline): SNHLY, FYNNEI. This CDR3 is built from 15 residues. V gave up 5 bases and J gave up 4 bases; unmatched junction bases: 10. CDR3 sequence: CASSSRNRGGTEAFF. In DNA, the CDR3 is TGTGCCAGCAGTTCCCGGAACAGGGGCGGCACTGAAGCTTTCTTT.

Ten or more counts support this clonotype. V usage is TRBV6-1 and J usage is TRBJ2-7, with TRBD1 as a possible D gene (6 bases). Trimming removed 7 bases at V and 2 bases at J, with 12 bases between. CDR1 is MNHNS, CDR2 SASEGT, per germline. The CDR3 extends over 13 amino acids. CDR3 region: CASNPTGTYEQYF. The CDR3 DNA sequence: TGTGCCAGCAACCCGACAGGAACCTACGAGCAGTACTTC.

This clonotype was counted at least ten times. The genes are TRBV6-1 and TRBJ2-7, with D possibly TRBD1 on 6 matching bases. V shed 5 bases and J shed 4 bases, with 12 bases lying between them. CDR1 is MNHNS and CDR2 is SASEGT in the germline V gene. There are 13 residues in the CDR3. CDR3 protein: CASSFGQHYEQYF. The CDR3 coding sequence is TGTGCCAGCAGTTTCGGACAGCATTACGAGCAGTACTTC.

This clonotype was detected only a few times. V and J are TRBV12-3 or TRBV12-4 and TRBJ1-1; no clear D. This CDR3 is built from 12 residues. V dropped 4 bases and J dropped 11 bases, with 14 bases sitting between them. The CDR3 loop reads CASSWTSIGAFF. Written as DNA, the CDR3 is TGTGCCAGCAGTTGGACTTCTATCGGGGCTTTCTTT.

This clonotype was seen a few times. V gene TRBV19 combines with J gene TRBJ1-5, with D perhaps matching TRBD1 (5 bases). Germline CDR1 is LNHDA and CDR2 is SQIVND (reference sequence). V was pared by 4 bases and J by 5 bases, with 12 bases between. This CDR3 contains 14 residues. CDR3 coding DNA: TGTGCCAGTAGTACAACGGACATTTATCAGCCCCAGCATTTT. Translating gives CASSTTDIYQPQHF.